This T cell receptor beta chain was sequenced in a study of T cell responses to AZD1222 COVID-19 vaccine. Study-level findings and limits: The donor group comprised mostly white British people and more females; the analysis possibly underestimated clonal diversity.

Turning to this clone: Its antigen is not known.

Germline V CDR1 and CDR2: SGHAT, FQNNGV. The V and J ends lost 4 bases and 8 bases respectively, with 14 bases between them. This CDR3 has 13 residues. The method was immunoSEQ multiplex PCR; TCRdb's version includes in-frame clones alone and lacks a portion of them. In the table there are about 150,000 clones, roughly nine tenths of which are singletons. The sequence came from an adult who had recovered from COVID-19. The rearrangement links TRBV11-2 to TRBJ1-2; no clear D. The specimen comprised peripheral blood, sampled after recovery from COVID-19. CDR3 DNA sequence: TGTGCCAGCAGCTCAAGTAAGGGATACGGCTACACCTTC. Translating gives CASSSSKGYGYTF.